The T cell receptor (beta chain) under discussion was sequenced for a study of cytomegalovirus exposure and HLA in healthy donors. Study-wide results and caveats: A later look showed TCR association rates differing by HLA locus, highest for DRB1 and lowest for HLA-C. Listed as cytomegalovirus-associated were about 160 TCR beta chains. A missense DCLRE1C variant was associated with V- and J-gene trimming of TCR beta chains in a later analysis, and an independent cohort replicated the association.

Each donor's status was that of a healthy bone marrow donor. On this clone: The antigen is unknown.

PCR involved 60 Vbeta and 13 Jbeta primers. Clones were read by immunoSEQ multiplex PCR, and TCRdb kept only the in-frame ones, dropping some. The data hold 150,000 to 200,000 clones, with roughly four fifths observed a single time. Sequenced input: PBMCs. The TCR originated in a young man in good health and CMV-seronegative.

CDR3 protein: CASSQVMGQGVDEQFF. CDR3 DNA: TGTGCCAGCAGCCAAGTTATGGGACAGGGGGTGGATGAGCAGTTCTTC. The V gene is TRBV4-2, the J gene TRBJ2-1; 11 bases line up with TRBD1. V lost 1 base, J lost 8 bases, and 7 bases stayed unmatched. The germline CDR1 and CDR2 sequences are LGHNA and YNFKEQ. CDR3 length equals 16 residues.